The clone carrying this T cell receptor (beta chain) was seen only a few times. The data originate from a study of shared clonotypes between healthy human individuals. This CDR3 has 13 amino acids. The germline V and J ends were trimmed by 5 bases and 6 bases, with 11 bases remaining between them. CDR1 and CDR2 (germline): SGHTA, FQGNSA. Deep level was the assay's run setting. This table comes from immunoSEQ multiplex PCR, and its TCRdb copy is limited to in-frame clones, with some not included. Of 200,000 to 250,000 clones in the sample, 65% were seen once. The TCR sequence derives from a man aged 25 to 40 in good health. This chain joins TRBV7-2 and TRBJ2-1; tentative D call: TRBD2 (5 bases). Input material: memory CD4+ T cells sorted from blood. Sample subset: CD45RA-negative fraction. CDR3: CASSQTNVNEQFF. The CDR3 region has the DNA TGTGCCAGCAGCCAGACTAATGTCAATGAGCAGTTCTTC.